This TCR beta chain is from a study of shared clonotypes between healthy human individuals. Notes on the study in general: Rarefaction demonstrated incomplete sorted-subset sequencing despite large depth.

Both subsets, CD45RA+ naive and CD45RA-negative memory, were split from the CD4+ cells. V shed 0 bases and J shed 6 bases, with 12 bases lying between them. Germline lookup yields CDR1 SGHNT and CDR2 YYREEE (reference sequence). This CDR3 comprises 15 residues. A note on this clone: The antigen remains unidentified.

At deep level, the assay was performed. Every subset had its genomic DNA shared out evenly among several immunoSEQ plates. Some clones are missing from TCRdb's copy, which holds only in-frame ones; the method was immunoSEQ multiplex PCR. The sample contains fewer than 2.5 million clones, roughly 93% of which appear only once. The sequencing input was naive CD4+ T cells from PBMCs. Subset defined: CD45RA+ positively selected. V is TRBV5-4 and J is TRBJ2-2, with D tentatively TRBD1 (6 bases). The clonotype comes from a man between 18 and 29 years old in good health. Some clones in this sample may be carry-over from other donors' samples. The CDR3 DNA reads TGTGCCAGCAGCTTGGGTCAGGGGCGGGCCGGGGAGCTGTTTTTT. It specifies CASSLGQGRAGELFF.